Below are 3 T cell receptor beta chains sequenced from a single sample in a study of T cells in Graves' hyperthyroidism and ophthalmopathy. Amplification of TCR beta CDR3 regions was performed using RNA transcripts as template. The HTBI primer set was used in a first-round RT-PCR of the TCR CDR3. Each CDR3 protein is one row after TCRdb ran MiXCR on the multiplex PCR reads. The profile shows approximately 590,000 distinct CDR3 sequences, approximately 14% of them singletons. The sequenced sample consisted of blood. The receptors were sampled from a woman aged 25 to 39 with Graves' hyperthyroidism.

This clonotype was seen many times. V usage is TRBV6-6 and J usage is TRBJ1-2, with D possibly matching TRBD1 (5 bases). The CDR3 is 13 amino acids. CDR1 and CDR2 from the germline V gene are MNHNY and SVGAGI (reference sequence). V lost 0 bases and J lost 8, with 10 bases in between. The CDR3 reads CASSYSRGGGYTF. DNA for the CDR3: TGTGCCAGCAGTTACTCTCGGGGCGGCGGCTACACCTTC.

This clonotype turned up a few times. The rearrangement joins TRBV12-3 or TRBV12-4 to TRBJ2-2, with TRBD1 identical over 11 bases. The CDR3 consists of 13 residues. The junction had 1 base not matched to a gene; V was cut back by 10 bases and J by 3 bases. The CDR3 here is CATDRGHTGELFF. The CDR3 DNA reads TGTGCCACGGACAGGGGGCACACCGGGGAGCTGTTTTTT.

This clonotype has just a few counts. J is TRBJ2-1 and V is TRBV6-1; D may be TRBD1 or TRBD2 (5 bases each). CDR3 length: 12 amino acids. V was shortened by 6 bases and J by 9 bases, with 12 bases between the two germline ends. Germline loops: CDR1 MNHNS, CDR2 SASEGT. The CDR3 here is CASSLMGVEQFF. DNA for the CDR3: TGTGCCAGCAGCCTAATGGGGGTTGAGCAGTTCTTC.